The clone carrying this T cell receptor beta chain was counted only a few times. This entry is derived from a study of blood T cell repertoires in COVID-19. Study-wide context: Sites across the United States, Italy and Spain contributed samples from acute and convalescent COVID-19.

Under the authors' procedure: Amplification from reference gene primers served as the basis for estimated nucleated cell counts. Produced via immunoSEQ multiplex PCR; TCRdb's table is partial and in-frame only. That table supplies the V and J calls and clone size; D and trimming were determined from the DNA. The data show 40,000 to 55,000 clones, about 83% seen once. The clonotype originates from a human donor in a cohort sampled during active COVID-19. The specimen sequenced was peripheral blood.

The CDR3 spells CASSQERGAYEQYF. CDR3 nucleotides: TGCGCCAGCAGCCAAGAGCGAGGAGCCTACGAGCAGTACTTC. This chain connects TRBV4-3 to TRBJ2-7; D ambiguous. Looked up from germline, CDR1 is LGHNA and CDR2 is YSLEER. The CDR3 runs 14 residues. The V and J ends lost 0 bases and 2 bases respectively, with 8 bases between them.